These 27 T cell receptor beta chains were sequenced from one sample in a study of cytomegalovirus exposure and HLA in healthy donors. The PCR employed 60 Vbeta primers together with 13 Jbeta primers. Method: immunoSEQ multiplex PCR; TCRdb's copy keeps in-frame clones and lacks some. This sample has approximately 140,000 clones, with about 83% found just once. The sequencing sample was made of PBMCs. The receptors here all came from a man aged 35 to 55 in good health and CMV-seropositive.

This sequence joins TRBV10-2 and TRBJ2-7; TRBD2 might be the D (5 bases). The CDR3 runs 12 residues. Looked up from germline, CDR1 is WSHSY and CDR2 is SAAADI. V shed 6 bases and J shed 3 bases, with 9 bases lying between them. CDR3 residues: CASRREFYEQYF. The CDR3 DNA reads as TGCGCCAGCAGGAGGGAGTTCTACGAGCAGTACTTC.

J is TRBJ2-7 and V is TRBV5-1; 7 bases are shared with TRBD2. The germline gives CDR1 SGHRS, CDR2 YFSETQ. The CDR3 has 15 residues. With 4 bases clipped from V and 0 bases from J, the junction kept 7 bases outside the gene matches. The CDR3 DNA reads TGCGCCAGCAGCCCCCCGGGCGGGAGCTCCTACGAGCAGTACTTC. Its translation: CASSPPGGSSYEQYF.

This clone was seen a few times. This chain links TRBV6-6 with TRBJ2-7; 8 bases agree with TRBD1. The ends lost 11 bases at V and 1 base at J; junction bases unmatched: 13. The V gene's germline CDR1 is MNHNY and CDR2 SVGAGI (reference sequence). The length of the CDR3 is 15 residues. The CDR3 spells CASSRGTGGSYEQYF. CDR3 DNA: TGTGCCTCCTCGCGAGGGACAGGAGGGTCCTACGAGCAGTACTTC.

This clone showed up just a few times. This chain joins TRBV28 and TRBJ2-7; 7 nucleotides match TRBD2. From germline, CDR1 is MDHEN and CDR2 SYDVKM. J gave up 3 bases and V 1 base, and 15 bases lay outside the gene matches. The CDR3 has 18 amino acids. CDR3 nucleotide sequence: TGTGCCAGCAGTTTATATACCTCAAAGGCGGGAGTACGCTACGAGCAGTACTTC. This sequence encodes CASSLYTSKAGVRYEQYF.

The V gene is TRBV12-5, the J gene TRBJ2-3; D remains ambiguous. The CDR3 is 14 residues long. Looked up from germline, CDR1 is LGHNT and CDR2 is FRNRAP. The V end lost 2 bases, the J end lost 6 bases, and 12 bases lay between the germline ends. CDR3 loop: CASGLSLVSDTQYF. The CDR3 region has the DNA TGTGCTAGTGGTTTGAGCCTTGTTTCGGATACGCAGTATTTT.

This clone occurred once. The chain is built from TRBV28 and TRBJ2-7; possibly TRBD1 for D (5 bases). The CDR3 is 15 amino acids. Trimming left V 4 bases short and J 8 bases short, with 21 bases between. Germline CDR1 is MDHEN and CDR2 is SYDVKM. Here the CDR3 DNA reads TGTGCCAGCAGTTCCAATCTGGCAGGGTACCTCCAGCAGTACTTC. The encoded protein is CASSSNLAGYLQQYF.

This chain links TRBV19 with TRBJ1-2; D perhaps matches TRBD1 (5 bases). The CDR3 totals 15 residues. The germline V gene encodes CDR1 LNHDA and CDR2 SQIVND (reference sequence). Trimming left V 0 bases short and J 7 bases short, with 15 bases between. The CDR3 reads CASSIDRARVRGYTF. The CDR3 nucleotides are TGTGCCAGTAGTATAGATCGGGCCAGGGTCCGTGGCTACACCTTC.

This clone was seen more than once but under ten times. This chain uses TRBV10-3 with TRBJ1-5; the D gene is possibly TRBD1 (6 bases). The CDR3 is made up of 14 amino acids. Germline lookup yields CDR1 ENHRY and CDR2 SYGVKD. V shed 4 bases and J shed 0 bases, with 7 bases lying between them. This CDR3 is CAISGGLSNQPQHF. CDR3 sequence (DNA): TGTGCCATCAGTGGGGGGCTTAGCAATCAGCCCCAGCATTTT.

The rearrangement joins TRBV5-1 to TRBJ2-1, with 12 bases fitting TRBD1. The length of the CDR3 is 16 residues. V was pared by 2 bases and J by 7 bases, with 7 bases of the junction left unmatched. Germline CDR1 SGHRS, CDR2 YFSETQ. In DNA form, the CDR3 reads TGCGCCAGCAGCTTCACAGGGACAGGGGGCTGGAATGAGCAGTTCTTC. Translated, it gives CASSFTGTGGWNEQFF.

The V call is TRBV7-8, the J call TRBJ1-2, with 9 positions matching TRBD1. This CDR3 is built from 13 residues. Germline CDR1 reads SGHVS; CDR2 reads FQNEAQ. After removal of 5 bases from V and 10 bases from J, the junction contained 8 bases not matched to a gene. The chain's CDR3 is CASSLGTGNHYTF. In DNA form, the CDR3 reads TGTGCCAGCAGCCTAGGGACAGGGAACCACTACACCTTC.

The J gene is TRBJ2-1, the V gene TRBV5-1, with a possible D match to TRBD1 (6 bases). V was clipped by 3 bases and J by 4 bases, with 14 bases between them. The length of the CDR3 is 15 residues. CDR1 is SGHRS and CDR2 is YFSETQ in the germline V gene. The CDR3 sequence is CASSSDPQGYNEQFF. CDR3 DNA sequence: TGCGCCAGCAGCTCGGACCCACAGGGATACAATGAGCAGTTCTTC. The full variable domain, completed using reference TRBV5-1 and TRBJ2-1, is KAGVTQTPRYLIKTRGQQVTLSCSPISGHRSVSWYQQTPGQGLQFLFEYFSETQRNKGNFPGRFSGRQFSNSRSEMNVSTLELGDSALYLCASSSDPQGYNEQFFGPGTRLTVL.

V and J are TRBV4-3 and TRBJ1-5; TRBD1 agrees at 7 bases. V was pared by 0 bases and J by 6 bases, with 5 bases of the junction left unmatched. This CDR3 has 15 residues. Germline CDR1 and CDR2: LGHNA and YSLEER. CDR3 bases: TGCGCCAGCAGCCAAGAAAGGGGGCCTCTTCAGCCCCAGCATTTT. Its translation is CASSQERGPLQPQHF.

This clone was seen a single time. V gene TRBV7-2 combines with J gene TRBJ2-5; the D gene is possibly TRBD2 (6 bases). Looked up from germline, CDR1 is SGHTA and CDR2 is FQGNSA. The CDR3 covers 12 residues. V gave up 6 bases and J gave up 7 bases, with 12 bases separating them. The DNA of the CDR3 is TGTGCCAGCAGTCCCTTCGGGGGGACCCAGTACTTC. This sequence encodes CASSPFGGTQYF.

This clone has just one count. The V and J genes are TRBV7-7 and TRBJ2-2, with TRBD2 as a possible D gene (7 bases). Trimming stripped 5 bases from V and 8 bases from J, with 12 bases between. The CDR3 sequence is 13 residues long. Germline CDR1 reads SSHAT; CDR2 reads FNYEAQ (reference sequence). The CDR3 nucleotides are TGTGCCAGCAGCCGCGGGGGCAGGGGGGAGCTGTTTTTT. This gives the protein CASSRGGRGELFF.

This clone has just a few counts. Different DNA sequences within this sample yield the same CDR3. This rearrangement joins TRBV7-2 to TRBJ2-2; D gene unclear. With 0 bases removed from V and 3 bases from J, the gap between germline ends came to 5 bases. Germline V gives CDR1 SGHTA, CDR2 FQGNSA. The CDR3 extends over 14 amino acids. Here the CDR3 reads CASSLARDTGELFF. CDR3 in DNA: TGTGCCAGCAGCTTAGCTCGAGACACCGGGGAGCTGTTTTTT.

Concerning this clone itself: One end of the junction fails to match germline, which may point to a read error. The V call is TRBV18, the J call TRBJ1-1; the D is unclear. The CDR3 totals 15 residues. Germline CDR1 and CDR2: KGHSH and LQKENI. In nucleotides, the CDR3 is TGTGCCAGCTCACCTGCGGAGGTCGTGAATACTGAAGCTTTCTTT. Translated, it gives CASSPAEVVNTEAFF.

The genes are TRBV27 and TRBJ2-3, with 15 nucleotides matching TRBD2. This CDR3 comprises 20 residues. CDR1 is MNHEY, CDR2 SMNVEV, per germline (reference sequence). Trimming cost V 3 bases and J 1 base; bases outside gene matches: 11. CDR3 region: CASSFSSGTSGRQGTDTQYF. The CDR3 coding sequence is TGTGCCAGCAGTTTTTCTTCCGGGACTAGCGGGAGGCAGGGCACAGATACGCAGTATTTT.

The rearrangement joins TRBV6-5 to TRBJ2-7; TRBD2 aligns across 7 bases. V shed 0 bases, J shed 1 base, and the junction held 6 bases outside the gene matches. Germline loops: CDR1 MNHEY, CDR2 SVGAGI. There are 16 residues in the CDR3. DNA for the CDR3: TGTGCCAGCAGTTACTCGCCCAGCGGGACTTCCTACGAGCAGTACTTC. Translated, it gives CASSYSPSGTSYEQYF.

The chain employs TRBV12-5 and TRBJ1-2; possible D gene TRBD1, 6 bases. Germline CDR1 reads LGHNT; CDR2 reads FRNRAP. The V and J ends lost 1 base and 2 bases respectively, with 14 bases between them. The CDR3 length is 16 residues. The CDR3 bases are TGTGCTAGTGGTTTGGGTTCCGGGACATTGAACTATGGCTACACCTTC. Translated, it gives CASGLGSGTLNYGYTF.

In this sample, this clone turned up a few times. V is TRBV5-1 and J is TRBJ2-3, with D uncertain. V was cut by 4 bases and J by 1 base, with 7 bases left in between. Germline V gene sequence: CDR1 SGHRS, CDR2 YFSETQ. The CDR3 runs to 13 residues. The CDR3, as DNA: TGCGCCAGCAGCGAAAGCGGCACAGATACGCAGTATTTT. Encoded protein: CASSESGTDTQYF.

CDR3 DNA: TGCAGTGCCGCGACAGCAAATGGCTACACCTTC. The encoded protein is CSAATANGYTF. The J gene is TRBJ1-2, the V gene TRBV20-1, with TRBD1 as a possible D gene (5 bases). Looked up from germline, CDR1 is DFQATT and CDR2 is SNEGSKA (reference sequence). CDR3 length: 11 amino acids. Trimming removed 6 bases at V and 6 bases at J, with 11 bases between.

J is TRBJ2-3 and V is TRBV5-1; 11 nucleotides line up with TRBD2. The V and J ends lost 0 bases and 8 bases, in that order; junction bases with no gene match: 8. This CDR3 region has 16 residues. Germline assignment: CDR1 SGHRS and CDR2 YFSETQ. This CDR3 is CASSLELAGGPSTQYF. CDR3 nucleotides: TGCGCCAGCAGCTTGGAGTTAGCGGGAGGGCCTTCTACGCAGTATTTT.

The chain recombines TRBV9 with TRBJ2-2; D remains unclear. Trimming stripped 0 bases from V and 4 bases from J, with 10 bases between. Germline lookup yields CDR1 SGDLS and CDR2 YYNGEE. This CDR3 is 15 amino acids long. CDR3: CASSVDGASTGELFF. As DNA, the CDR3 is TGTGCCAGCAGCGTAGACGGCGCTAGCACCGGGGAGCTGTTTTTT.

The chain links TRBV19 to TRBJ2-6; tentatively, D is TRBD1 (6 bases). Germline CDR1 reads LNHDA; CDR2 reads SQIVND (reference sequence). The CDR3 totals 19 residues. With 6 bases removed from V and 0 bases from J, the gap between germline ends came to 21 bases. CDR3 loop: CASRITVGTPNSGANVLTF. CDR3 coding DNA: TGTGCCAGTAGGATAACGGTGGGGACACCCAACTCTGGGGCCAACGTCCTGACTTTC.

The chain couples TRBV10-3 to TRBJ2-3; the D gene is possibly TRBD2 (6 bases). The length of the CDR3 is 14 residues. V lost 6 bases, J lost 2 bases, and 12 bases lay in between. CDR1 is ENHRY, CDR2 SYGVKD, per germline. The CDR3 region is CAISLGGDTDTQYF. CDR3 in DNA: TGTGCCATCAGCTTAGGAGGGGACACAGATACGCAGTATTTT.

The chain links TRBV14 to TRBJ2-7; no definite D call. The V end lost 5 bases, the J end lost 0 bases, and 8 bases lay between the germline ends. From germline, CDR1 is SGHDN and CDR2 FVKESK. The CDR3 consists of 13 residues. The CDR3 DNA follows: TGTGCCAGCAGCTTCAGATACTCCTACGAGCAGTACTTC. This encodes CASSFRYSYEQYF.

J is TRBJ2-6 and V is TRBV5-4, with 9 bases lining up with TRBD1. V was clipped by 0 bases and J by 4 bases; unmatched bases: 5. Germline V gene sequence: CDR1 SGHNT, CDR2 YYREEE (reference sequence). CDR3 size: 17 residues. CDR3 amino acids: CASSLGQGGRGANVLTF. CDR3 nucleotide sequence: TGTGCCAGCAGCTTGGGACAGGGGGGAAGAGGGGCCAACGTCCTGACTTTC.